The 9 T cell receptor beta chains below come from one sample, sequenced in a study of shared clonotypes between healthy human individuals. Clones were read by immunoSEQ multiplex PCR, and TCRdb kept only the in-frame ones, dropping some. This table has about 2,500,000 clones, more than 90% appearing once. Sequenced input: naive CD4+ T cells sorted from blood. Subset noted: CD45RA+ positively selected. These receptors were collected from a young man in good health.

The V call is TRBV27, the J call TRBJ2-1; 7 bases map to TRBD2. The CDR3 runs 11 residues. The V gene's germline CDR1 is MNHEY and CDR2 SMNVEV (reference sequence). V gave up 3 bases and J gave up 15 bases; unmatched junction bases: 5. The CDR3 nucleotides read TGTGCCAGCAGTTTGGGGGGGTTCCGGTTCTTC. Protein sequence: CASSLGGFRFF.

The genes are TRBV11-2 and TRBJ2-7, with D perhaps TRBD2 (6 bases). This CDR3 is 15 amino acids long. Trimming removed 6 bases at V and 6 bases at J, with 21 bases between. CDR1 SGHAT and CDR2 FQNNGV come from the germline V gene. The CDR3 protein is CASSSGLGGASEQYF. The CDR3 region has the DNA TGTGCCAGCAGTTCCGGACTGGGGGGAGCATCCGAGCAGTACTTC.

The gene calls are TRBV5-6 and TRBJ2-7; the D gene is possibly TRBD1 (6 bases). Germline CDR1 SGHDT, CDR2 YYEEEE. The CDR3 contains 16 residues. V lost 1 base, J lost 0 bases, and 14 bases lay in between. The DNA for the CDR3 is TGTGCCAGCAGCTTGTTAATGGACAGATCCTCCTACGAGCAGTACTTC. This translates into CASSLLMDRSSYEQYF.

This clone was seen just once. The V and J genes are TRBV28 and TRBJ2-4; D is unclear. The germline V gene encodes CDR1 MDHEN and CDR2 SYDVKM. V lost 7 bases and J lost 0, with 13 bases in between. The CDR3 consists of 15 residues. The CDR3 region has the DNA TGTGCCAGCACCGGCCCCGTGGGAGCCAAAAACATTCAGTACTTC. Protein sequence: CASTGPVGAKNIQYF.

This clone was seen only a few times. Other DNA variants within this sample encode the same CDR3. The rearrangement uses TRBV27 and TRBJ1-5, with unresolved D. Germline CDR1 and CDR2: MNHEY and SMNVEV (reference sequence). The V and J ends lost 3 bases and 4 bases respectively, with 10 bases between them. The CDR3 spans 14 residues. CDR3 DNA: TGTGCCAGCAGTTTTGGGGTAGGAAATCAGCCCCAGCATTTT. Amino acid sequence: CASSFGVGNQPQHF.

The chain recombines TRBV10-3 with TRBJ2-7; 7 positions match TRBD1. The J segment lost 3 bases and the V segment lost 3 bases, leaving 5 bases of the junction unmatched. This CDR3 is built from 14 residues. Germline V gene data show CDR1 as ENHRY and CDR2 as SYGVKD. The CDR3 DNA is TGTGCCATCAGTGACCAGGGGGTGGGCTACGAGCAGTACTTC. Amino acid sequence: CAISDQGVGYEQYF.

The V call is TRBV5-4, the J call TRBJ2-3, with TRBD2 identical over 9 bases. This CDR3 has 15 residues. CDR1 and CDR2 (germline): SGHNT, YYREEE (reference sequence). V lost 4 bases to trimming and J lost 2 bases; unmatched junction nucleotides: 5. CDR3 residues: CASSQSGGTTDTQYF. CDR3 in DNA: TGTGCCAGCAGCCAGAGCGGGGGGACCACAGATACGCAGTATTTT.

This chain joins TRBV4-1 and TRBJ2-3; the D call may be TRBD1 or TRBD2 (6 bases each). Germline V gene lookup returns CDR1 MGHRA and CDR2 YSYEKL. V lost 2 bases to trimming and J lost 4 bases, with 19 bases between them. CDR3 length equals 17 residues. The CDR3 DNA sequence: TGCGCCAGCAGCCAAAGGGGGGCCACTAGAGAGGCAGATACGCAGTATTTT. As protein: CASSQRGATREADTQYF.

Here the CDR3 reads CASKPGISYNEQFF. The CDR3 DNA is TGTGCCAGCAAACCGGGAATCTCCTACAATGAGCAGTTCTTC. The chain uses TRBV7-8 and TRBJ2-1; a possible D gene is TRBD2 (5 bases). The germline gives CDR1 SGHVS, CDR2 FQNEAQ. Trimming took off 7 bases at V and 0 bases at J, with 10 bases between the two ends. CDR3 length equals 14 residues.